This TCR beta chain was sequenced in a study of graft-versus-host responses after intestinal transplantation. To note about this clone: What it binds is not known.

TCRdb's copy holds only in-frame clones and misses some; the assay was immunoSEQ multiplex PCR. The sample yields more than 95,000 clones, approximately 90% seen once. The sample here was unstimulated CD4+ T cells sorted from spleen or lymph node cells, taken before intestinal transplant. The sequence came from a human donor who received an intestinal transplant.

CDR3 protein: CASSYGQGYNSPLHF. DNA of the CDR3: TGTGCCAGCAGTTATGGACAGGGCTATAATTCACCCCTCCACTTT. This sequence joins TRBV6-5 and TRBJ1-6; 8 bases map to TRBD1. The CDR3 sequence is 15 residues long. The germline gives CDR1 MNHEY, CDR2 SVGAGI. V was clipped by 3 bases and J by 3 bases; unmatched bases: 1.